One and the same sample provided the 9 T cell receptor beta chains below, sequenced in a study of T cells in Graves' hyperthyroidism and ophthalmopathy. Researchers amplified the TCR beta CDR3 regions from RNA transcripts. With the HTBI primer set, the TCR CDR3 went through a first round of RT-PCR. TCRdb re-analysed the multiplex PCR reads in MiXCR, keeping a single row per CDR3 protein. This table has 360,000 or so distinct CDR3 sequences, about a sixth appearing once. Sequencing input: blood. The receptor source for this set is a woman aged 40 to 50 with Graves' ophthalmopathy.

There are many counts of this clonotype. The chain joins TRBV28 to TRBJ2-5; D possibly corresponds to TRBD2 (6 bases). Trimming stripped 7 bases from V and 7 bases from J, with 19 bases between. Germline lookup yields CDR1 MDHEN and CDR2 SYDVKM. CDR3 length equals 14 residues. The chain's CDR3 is CASTPGRRAWTQYF. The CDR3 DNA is TGTGCCAGCACCCCCGGGAGACGGGCGTGGACCCAGTACTTC.

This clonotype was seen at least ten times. The CDR3 DNA follows: TGCGCCAGCAGCCAAGATGGAGACAGGGCTCGTTCACCCCTCCACTTT. Amino acid sequence: CASSQDGDRARSPLHF. The rearrangement joins TRBV4-3 to TRBJ1-6; the match to TRBD1 covers 7 bases. CDR3 length equals 16 residues. V trimming: 0 bases; J trimming: 9 bases; junction bases outside the gene matches: 8. Germline CDR1 and CDR2: LGHNA and YSLEER.

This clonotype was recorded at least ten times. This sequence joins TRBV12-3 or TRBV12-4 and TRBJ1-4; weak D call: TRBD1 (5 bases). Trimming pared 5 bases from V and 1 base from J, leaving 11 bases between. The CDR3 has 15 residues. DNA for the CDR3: TGTGCCAGCAGTCGGACGGGGGGAACTAATGAAAAACTGTTTTTT. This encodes CASSRTGGTNEKLFF.

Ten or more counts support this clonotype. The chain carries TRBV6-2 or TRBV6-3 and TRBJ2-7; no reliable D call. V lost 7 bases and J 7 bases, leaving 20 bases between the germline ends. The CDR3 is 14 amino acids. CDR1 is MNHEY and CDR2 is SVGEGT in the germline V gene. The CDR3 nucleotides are TGTGCCAGCACCTTTTCCCGGGCTTCCCTAGAGCAGTACTTC. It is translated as CASTFSRASLEQYF.

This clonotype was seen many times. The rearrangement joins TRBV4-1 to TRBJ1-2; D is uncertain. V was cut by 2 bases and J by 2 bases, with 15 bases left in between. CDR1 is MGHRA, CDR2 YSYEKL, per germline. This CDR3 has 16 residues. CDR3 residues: CASSQPSRGSNYGYTF. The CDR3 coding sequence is TGCGCCAGCAGCCAACCCAGTCGGGGTTCAAACTATGGCTACACCTTC.

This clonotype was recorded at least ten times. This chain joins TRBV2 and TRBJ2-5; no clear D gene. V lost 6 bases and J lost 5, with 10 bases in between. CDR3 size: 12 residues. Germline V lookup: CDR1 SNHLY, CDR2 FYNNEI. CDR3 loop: CASRWQAETQYF. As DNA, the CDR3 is TGTGCCAGCAGATGGCAGGCGGAGACCCAGTACTTC.

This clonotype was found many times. The DNA for the CDR3 is TGCAGTGCTAGGGCGGTGGTATCAGCCAAAAACATTCAGTACTTC. Its translation: CSARAVVSAKNIQYF. The rearrangement links TRBV20-1 to TRBJ2-4, with unresolved D. The germline gives CDR1 DFQATT, CDR2 SNEGSKA (reference sequence). This CDR3 has 15 residues. Trimming took 3 bases from V and 0 from J, leaving 12 bases between them.

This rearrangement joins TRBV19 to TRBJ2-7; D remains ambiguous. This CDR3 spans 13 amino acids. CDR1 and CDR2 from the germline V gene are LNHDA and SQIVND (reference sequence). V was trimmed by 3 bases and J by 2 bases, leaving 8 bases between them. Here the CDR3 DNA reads TGTGCCAGTAGTATCGGGCCCACCTACGAGCAGTACTTC. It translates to CASSIGPTYEQYF.

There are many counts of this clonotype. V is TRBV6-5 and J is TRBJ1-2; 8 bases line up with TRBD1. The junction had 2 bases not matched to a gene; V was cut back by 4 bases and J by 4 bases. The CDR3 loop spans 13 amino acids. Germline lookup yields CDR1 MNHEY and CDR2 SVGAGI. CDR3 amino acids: CASSFTGGYGYTF. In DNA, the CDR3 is TGTGCCAGCAGTTTTACAGGGGGCTATGGCTACACCTTC.